This T cell receptor beta chain was profiled in a study of T cells in localized non-small cell lung cancer. This CDR3 has 14 amino acids. V lost 5 bases, J lost 5 bases, and 5 bases stayed unmatched. Germline loops: CDR1 SGDLS, CDR2 YYNGEE. Study-wide points: Uninvolved adjacent lung had more T cell clonality than any other tissue, topping tumor. A median of around 60 of the top 100 tumor clones appeared in adjacent lung, which was paired and uninvolved.

As regards this clone: Antigen specificity is unknown.

Here immunoSEQ multiplex PCR was the method, and the copy in TCRdb shows in-frame clones only, minus some. Of 1,500 to 2,000 clones listed, about 34% were seen once; the top ten hold 20%. Sample: normal lung tissue next to the tumor, taken before any cancer treatment. The chain links TRBV9 to TRBJ2-1, with 9 nucleotides matching TRBD2. This clonotype originated in a male donor at least 60 years old with stage I squamous cell lung carcinoma. CDR3 region: CASSRGLAHNEQFF. The CDR3 DNA follows: TGTGCCAGCAGTAGGGGACTAGCCCACAATGAGCAGTTCTTC.